Following are 24 T cell receptor beta chains from one sample sequenced in a study of cytomegalovirus exposure and HLA in healthy donors. Primers included in the PCR were 60 Vbeta and 13 Jbeta primers. TCRdb's table, derived via immunoSEQ multiplex PCR, lists solely in-frame clones and lacks some. This sample carries 60,000 to 75,000 clones, roughly 67% of them seen once, and the ten largest clones take 5% to 7%. The sample taken for sequencing was PBMCs. The receptors were gathered from a man aged 45-65 years in good health and CMV-seronegative.

The rearrangement uses TRBV5-1 and TRBJ1-2; D might be TRBD1 (6 bases). The CDR3 length is 14 residues. Germline-derived CDR1 and CDR2 are SGHRS and YFSETQ. The germline V and J ends were trimmed by 4 bases and 7 bases, with 17 bases remaining between them. In DNA form, the CDR3 reads TGCGCCAGCAGCCTGACAAGGGGGTTAAGTGGCTACACCTTC. Amino acid sequence: CASSLTRGLSGYTF.

This clone was found a few times. The chain employs TRBV5-6 and TRBJ1-1; D not resolved. V lost 2 bases and J lost 4, with 12 bases in between. This CDR3 has 14 amino acids. Per germline, CDR1 SGHDT and CDR2 YYEEEE. This CDR3 is CASSFFTVPTEAFF. The CDR3 DNA follows: TGTGCCAGCAGCTTCTTCACGGTCCCCACTGAAGCTTTCTTT.

The rearrangement joins TRBV2 to TRBJ2-3; TRBD2 aligns across 7 bases. The CDR3 covers 13 residues. The J segment lost 6 bases and the V segment lost 6 bases, leaving 6 bases of the junction unmatched. Looked up from germline, CDR1 is SNHLY and CDR2 is FYNNEI. The CDR3 DNA sequence: TGTGCCAGCAGGACCGGGACTATTGATACGCAGTATTTT. This encodes CASRTGTIDTQYF.

J is TRBJ2-3 and V is TRBV29-1; D is ambiguous. Trimming left V 5 bases short and J 0 bases short, with 15 bases between. Germline lookup yields CDR1 SQVTM and CDR2 ANQGSEA. The length of the CDR3 is 15 residues. In DNA form, the CDR3 reads TGCAGCGTTATCCGCAGGCCCCTTAGCACAGATACGCAGTATTTT. Protein: CSVIRRPLSTDTQYF.

The gene calls are TRBV7-3 and TRBJ1-2; TRBD1 is a possible D gene (6 bases). From germline, CDR1 is SGHTA and CDR2 FQGTGA. The CDR3 is 13 residues long. With 2 bases removed from V and 6 bases from J, the gap between germline ends came to 10 bases. The CDR3 region is CASSLSRTDGYTF. The DNA for the CDR3 is TGTGCCAGCAGCTTATCCCGGACAGATGGCTACACCTTC.

This chain joins TRBV29-1 and TRBJ1-1; D unclear. This CDR3 is built from 13 residues. Trimming took 6 bases from V and 0 from J, leaving 11 bases between them. Germline V gene data show CDR1 as SQVTM and CDR2 as ANQGSEA. As DNA, the CDR3 is TGCAGCGTCGCCACAGATTTGAACACTGAAGCTTTCTTT. This encodes CSVATDLNTEAFF.

The CDR3 region is CASSGGDRGNYGYTF. As DNA, the CDR3 is TGTGCCAGCAGCGGTGGGGACAGGGGTAACTATGGCTACACCTTC. This chain links TRBV6-1 with TRBJ1-2; 10 nucleotides agree with TRBD1. The J segment lost 1 base and the V segment lost 6 bases, leaving 5 bases of the junction unmatched. Germline V lookup: CDR1 MNHNS, CDR2 SASEGT. The CDR3 covers 15 residues.

The chain uses TRBV6-1 and TRBJ1-2; D not resolved. The V end lost 6 bases, the J end lost 4 bases, and 12 bases lay between the germline ends. Germline V gene sequence: CDR1 MNHNS, CDR2 SASEGT. The CDR3 contains 13 residues. The CDR3: CASSDYLAYGYTF. The CDR3 DNA reads TGTGCCAGCAGCGACTACTTGGCCTATGGCTACACCTTC.

This clone appeared once. The chain employs TRBV15 and TRBJ2-7, with TRBD2 identical over 8 bases. The CDR3 is 17 amino acids. Trimming took 0 bases from V and 1 from J; bases not matched to a gene: 8. Germline CDR1 and CDR2: LNHNV and YYDKDF (reference sequence). Here the CDR3 reads CATSRDPIIAGSYEQYF. Written as DNA, the CDR3 is TGTGCCACCAGCAGAGATCCAATAATAGCGGGGTCCTACGAGCAGTACTTC.

The chain combines TRBV7-3 with TRBJ2-3; the match to TRBD1 covers 8 bases. Germline CDR1 is SGHTA and CDR2 is FQGTGA. The CDR3 extends over 17 amino acids. Unmatched junction bases numbered 8, after V lost 0 bases and J lost 3 bases. The CDR3 coding sequence is TGTGCCAGCAGCTTAACCCCAACAGGGGGACGGACAGATACGCAGTATTTT. This translates into CASSLTPTGGRTDTQYF.

The rearrangement links TRBV5-6 to TRBJ1-2; D is uncertain. Germline loops: CDR1 SGHDT, CDR2 YYEEEE. The CDR3 totals 13 residues. Trimming cost V 3 bases and J 0 bases, with 6 bases left between them. CDR3 sequence: CASSSTANYGYTF. The CDR3 DNA reads as TGTGCCAGCAGCTCAACAGCTAACTATGGCTACACCTTC.

V and J are TRBV7-9 and TRBJ1-3, with 9 positions matching TRBD1. Germline V gene data show CDR1 as SEHNR and CDR2 as FQNEAQ (reference sequence). The CDR3 length is 17 residues. V gave up 4 bases and J gave up 0 bases; unmatched junction bases: 7. The CDR3 is CASSSDRGPFSGNTIYF. As DNA, the CDR3 is TGTGCCAGCAGCTCGGACAGGGGCCCTTTCTCTGGAAACACCATATATTTT. The entire variable domain, with the rest obtained from reference TRBV7-9 and TRBJ1-3, is as follows: DTGVSQNPRHKITKRGQNVTFRCDPISEHNRLYWYRQTLGQGPEFLTYFQNEAQLEKSRLLSDRFSAERPKGSFSTLEIQRTEQGDSAMYLCASSSDRGPFSGNTIYFGEGSWLTVV.

This clone was seen more than once but under ten times. The chain couples TRBV28 to TRBJ1-2; a possible D gene is TRBD1 (5 bases). Trimming cost V 6 bases and J 8 bases, with 16 bases left between them. The CDR3 length is 13 residues. In germline, CDR1 is MDHEN, CDR2 SYDVKM. The DNA for the CDR3 is TGTGCCAGCAGCCCCGGGGGATCGAGGGGCTACACCTTC. It specifies CASSPGGSRGYTF.

This clone was seen only once. The rearrangement joins TRBV14 to TRBJ2-2, with TRBD2 as a possible D gene (6 bases). The germline V gene encodes CDR1 SGHDN and CDR2 FVKESK. V lost 5 bases and J lost 5, with 9 bases in between. This CDR3 has 13 amino acids. Written as DNA, the CDR3 is TGTGCCAGCAGCGGGGCGGGGACCGGGGAGCTGTTTTTT. It encodes CASSGAGTGELFF.

A few counts support this clone. The chain has TRBV9 and TRBJ1-1; no firm D call. This CDR3 has 13 amino acids. Trimming shortened V by 3 bases and J by 5 bases, and 11 bases separated the two germline ends. From germline, CDR1 is SGDLS and CDR2 YYNGEE. CDR3 DNA: TGTGCCAGCAGCGCGTCGGTTGAGACTGAAGCTTTCTTT. Translated, it gives CASSASVETEAFF.

The chain is built from TRBV4-1 and TRBJ2-5; the D is unclear. CDR1 is MGHRA and CDR2 is YSYEKL in the germline V gene. Trimming removed 1 base at V and 5 bases at J, with 11 bases between. CDR3 length: 14 residues. The CDR3 coding sequence is TGCGCCAGCAGCCAAGTGGCAGGTGTTGAGACCCAGTACTTC. Its protein product is CASSQVAGVETQYF.

The rearrangement uses TRBV5-1 and TRBJ2-5; D may be TRBD2 (6 bases). Germline CDR1 reads SGHRS; CDR2 reads YFSETQ. Trimming took off 0 bases at V and 5 bases at J, with 14 bases between the two ends. This CDR3 comprises 15 residues. Here the CDR3 DNA reads TGCGCCAGCAGCTTGGAGCCCCAGGAGGGGGAGACCCAGTACTTC. Protein product: CASSLEPQEGETQYF.

This chain uses TRBV9 with TRBJ1-3; D is ambiguous. V gave up 2 bases and J gave up 4 bases, with 10 bases separating them. This CDR3 spans 14 amino acids. From germline, CDR1 is SGDLS and CDR2 YYNGEE. CDR3 residues: CASSVLEQGNTIYF. CDR3 sequence (DNA): TGTGCCAGCAGCGTCTTAGAACAGGGAAACACCATATATTTT.

This rearrangement joins TRBV30 to TRBJ1-2; TRBD1 matches at 10 bases. CDR1 GTSNPN and CDR2 SVGIG come from the germline V gene (reference sequence). V shed 5 bases and J 5 bases; nucleotides not matched to a gene: 11. The CDR3 loop spans 15 amino acids. CDR3 nucleotides: TGTGCCTGGGCCGACGTCGGACAGGGGGGGTATGGCTACACCTTC. It is translated as CAWADVGQGGYGYTF. Full variable domain (outside the CDR3, taken from reference TRBV30 and TRBJ1-2): SQTIHQWPATLVQPVGSPLSLECTVEGTSNPNLYWYRQAAGRGLQLLFYSVGIGQISSEVPQNLSASRPQDRQFILSSKKLLLSDSGFYLCAWADVGQGGYGYTFGSGTRLTVV.

The V call is TRBV9, the J call TRBJ2-7; 10 positions match TRBD1. Germline CDR1 reads SGDLS; CDR2 reads YYNGEE. The CDR3 length is 15 residues. The junction had 3 bases not matched to a gene; V was cut back by 0 bases and J by 3 bases. The CDR3, as DNA: TGTGCCAGCAGCGTAGAGTGGACAGGGGGCTACGAGCAGTACTTC. It yields the protein CASSVEWTGGYEQYF.

The chain has TRBV29-1 and TRBJ2-1; a weak D match, TRBD2 (6 bases). Germline V gene data show CDR1 as SQVTM and CDR2 as ANQGSEA. The CDR3 consists of 13 residues. The V end was cut by 5 bases, the J end by 6 bases, with 14 bases between. The CDR3 bases are TGCAGCGTTCTACAGGTGGGGGGCAATGAGCAGTTCTTC. Protein: CSVLQVGGNEQFF.

The chain uses TRBV7-9 and TRBJ1-1, with a tentative D call TRBD1 (5 bases). CDR3 size: 13 residues. Trimming stripped 1 base from V and 4 bases from J, with 7 bases between. The germline gives CDR1 SEHNR, CDR2 FQNEAQ (reference sequence). In DNA form, the CDR3 reads TGTGCCAGCAGCTTAGGGCAGGGCACTGAAGCTTTCTTT. It is translated as CASSLGQGTEAFF.

The chain employs TRBV5-1 and TRBJ2-1, with 7 bases fitting TRBD2. The CDR3 consists of 15 residues. CDR1 is SGHRS and CDR2 is YFSETQ in the germline V gene. Germline trimming cut 2 bases from V and 6 bases from J; bases unmatched to any gene: 8. CDR3 loop: CASSFRGDPINEQFF. In DNA, the CDR3 is TGCGCCAGCAGCTTTCGGGGGGACCCCATCAATGAGCAGTTCTTC.

The chain employs TRBV10-3 and TRBJ2-1; possible D gene TRBD2, 6 bases. CDR1 and CDR2 (germline): ENHRY, SYGVKD. The CDR3 spans 15 residues. Trimming left V 7 bases short and J 1 base short, with 14 bases between. CDR3 in amino acids: CAIKSGQGSYNEQFF. The CDR3 nucleotides read TGTGCCATCAAAAGCGGGCAGGGTTCCTACAATGAGCAGTTCTTC.